The 21 T cell receptor beta chains below were found in one sample sequenced in a study of immune characterization of retroperitoneal liposarcoma. TCRdb reprocessed the PCR reads with MiXCR, giving one entry per CDR3 protein. Found here are about 12,000 distinct CDR3 sequences, 47% of them singletons; the top ten hold 9% to 15%. Sequenced: tumor tissue. These receptors were collected from a female donor with retroperitoneal liposarcoma.

To note about this clonotype: Germline is not matched at one junction end, which may reflect a read error. The chain links TRBV12-3 or TRBV12-4 to TRBJ2-1; TRBD1 matches at 7 bases. The J call could be wrong; TRBJ2-7 is a better fit for the DNA end. The CDR3 extends over 14 amino acids. CDR3 bases: TGTGCCAACAGTCCGACAGGGAGAATCTACGAGCAGTACTTC. Protein product: CANSPTGRIYEQYF.

The chain links TRBV6-8 to TRBJ2-5, with 10 positions matching TRBD2. The DNA end lines up better with TRBJ2-1; the J call may be wrong. The CDR3 has 15 residues. Germline V CDR1 and CDR2: MNHGY, SAAAGT. CDR3 region: CASSYSAGGQFGQFF. The CDR3 DNA is TGTGCCAGCAGTTATTCAGCGGGAGGGCAATTCGGGCAGTTCTTC.

The chain is built from TRBV6-1 and TRBJ1-3; TRBD1 aligns across 9 bases. J lost 7 bases, V lost 7 bases, and 8 bases had no gene match. Per the germline V gene, CDR1 is MNHNS and CDR2 is SASEGT. The CDR3 runs to 14 residues. CDR3: CASTPGQGSNTIYF. The CDR3 DNA follows: TGTGCCAGCACCCCGGGACAGGGTAGCAACACCATATATTTT.

V gene TRBV6-1 combines with J gene TRBJ2-1; D perhaps matches TRBD2 (7 bases). Per the germline V gene, CDR1 is MNHNS and CDR2 is SASEGT. CDR3 length equals 16 residues. The V and J ends lost 0 bases and 0 bases respectively, with 9 bases between them. The DNA of the CDR3 is TGTGCCAGCAGTGAAGCGGGAGGGGGCTCCTACAATGAGCAGTTCTTC. This translates into CASSEAGGGSYNEQFF.

V and J are TRBV6-8 and TRBJ2-4; weak D call: TRBD1 (6 bases). This CDR3 region has 17 residues. V dropped 7 bases and J dropped 0 bases, with 19 bases sitting between them. Germline CDR1 MNHGY, CDR2 SAAAGT. CDR3 in amino acids: CASKNLQGILAKNIQYF. The CDR3 DNA reads TGTGCCAGCAAGAACCTGCAGGGGATACTAGCCAAAAACATTCAGTACTTC.

Only a few counts were recorded for this clonotype. This may come from a read error, since a much larger clone is one base off. This rearrangement joins TRBV7-9 to TRBJ2-1, with 13 bases aligning to TRBD2. The V gene end was trimmed by 5 bases and the J gene end by 10 bases; junction bases not matched to a gene: 5. The CDR3 is 14 residues long. CDR1 SEHNR and CDR2 FQNEAQ come from the germline V gene (reference sequence). The CDR3 sequence: CASSRTSGSYEQFF. The DNA for the CDR3 is TGTGCCAGCAGCCGGACTAGCGGGAGCTACGAGCAGTTCTTC. The variable domain in full, with the rest retrieved from reference TRBV7-9 and TRBJ2-1, is DTGVSQNPRHKITKRGQNVTFRCDPISEHNRLYWYRQTLGQGPEFLTYFQNEAQLEKSRLLSDRFSAERPKGSFSTLEIQRTEQGDSAMYLCASSRTSGSYEQFFGPGTRLTVL.

The sample holds many counts of this clonotype. It is likely a read error, because the conserved phenylalanine at the end of the CDR3 is missing. The V call is TRBV6-1, the J call TRBJ2-1; no reliable D call. The V gene lost 10 bases and the J gene lost 2 bases, with 15 bases spanning the gap. Germline CDR1 is MNHNS and CDR2 is SASEGT. The CDR3 covers 14 residues. CDR3 nucleotide sequence: TGTGCCAACTCAAGGGCTAAGGCCTACAATGAGCAGTTCTCC. This translates into CANSRAKAYNEQFS.

This clonotype was detected many times. The genes are TRBV11-2 and TRBJ2-5; 11 positions agree with TRBD1. Germline V CDR1 and CDR2: SGHAT, FQNNGV. CDR3 length equals 17 residues. The V and J ends lost 0 bases and 2 bases, in that order; junction bases with no gene match: 5. CDR3 protein: CASSLDARDRGQETQYF. The CDR3 region has the DNA TGTGCCAGCAGCTTAGATGCCCGGGACAGGGGGCAAGAGACCCAGTACTTC.

This chain connects TRBV28 to TRBJ2-4; TRBD2 matches at 10 bases. V lost 5 bases and J lost 6; bases outside the gene matches: 7. This CDR3 contains 15 residues. Germline CDR1 MDHEN, CDR2 SYDVKM. CDR3 residues: CASSASGSVGNIQYF. CDR3 coding DNA: TGTGCCAGCAGTGCTAGCGGGAGTGTCGGAAACATTCAGTACTTC.

This clonotype was observed once. The V gene is TRBV11-3, the J gene TRBJ2-1; possible D gene TRBD2, 5 bases. Germline lookup yields CDR1 SGHNT and CDR2 YENEEA. The CDR3 is 14 residues long. The V and J ends lost 8 bases and 5 bases respectively, with 16 bases between them. CDR3 region: CASSLGGSNNEQFF. The CDR3 nucleotides are TGTGCCAGCTCCCTTGGCGGGTCTAACAATGAGCAGTTCTTC.

This chain joins TRBV7-6 and TRBJ2-1; D remains unclear. The J call is doubtful: the DNA matches TRBJ2-5 better. The CDR3 contains 13 residues. Looked up from germline, CDR1 is SGHVS and CDR2 is FNYEAQ. The CDR3, as DNA: TGTGCCAGCAGCTCGACCATAAAAGAGACCCAGTACTTC. Its translation: CASSSTIKETQYF.

The chain employs TRBV6-8 and TRBJ1-4; no clear D. Trimming shortened V by 6 bases and J by 7 bases, and 12 bases separated the two germline ends. Per germline, CDR1 MNHGY and CDR2 SAAAGT. The CDR3 length is 13 residues. CDR3 nucleotide sequence: TGTGCCAGCAGGAGGGTCCGGTTTGAAAAACTGTTTTTT. It is translated as CASRRVRFEKLFF.

This clonotype appeared many times. The chain is built from TRBV7-2 and TRBJ2-3; perhaps TRBD1 as D (6 bases). This CDR3 has 15 amino acids. The ends were cut back, 2 bases at V and 0 bases at J, with 9 bases in the middle. CDR1 and CDR2 (germline): SGHTA, FQGNSA. The CDR3 nucleotides read TGTGCCAGCAGCTTACGTGGGACAAGCACAGATACGCAGTATTTT. Translating gives CASSLRGTSTDTQYF.

This clonotype was observed a handful of times. The rearrangement uses TRBV7-2 and TRBJ2-5; D not certain. V dropped 0 bases and J dropped 11 bases, with 16 bases sitting between them. Germline V lookup: CDR1 SGHTA, CDR2 FQGNSA. This CDR3 is 14 amino acids long. CDR3 bases: TGTGCCAGCAGCTTAGCCCATAGGAACAATGAGCAGTACTTC. It yields the protein CASSLAHRNNEQYF.

This clonotype was picked up a small number of times. The genes are TRBV7-3 and TRBJ2-1; perhaps TRBD2 as D (5 bases). The CDR3 totals 16 residues. Germline loops: CDR1 SGHTA, CDR2 FQGTGA. V lost 5 bases and J 6 bases, leaving 20 bases between the germline ends. DNA of the CDR3: TGTGCCAGCAGCCCGGAGGTGGCTAGAGCTCCCAATGAGCAGTTCTTC. This gives the protein CASSPEVARAPNEQFF.

The chain combines TRBV6-1 with TRBJ1-1; TRBD1 matches at 8 bases. J gave up 4 bases and V 1 base, and 5 bases lay outside the gene matches. CDR3 length equals 15 residues. Germline lookup yields CDR1 MNHNS and CDR2 SASEGT. The CDR3 here is CASSEGTGTGTEAFF. CDR3 sequence (DNA): TGTGCCAGCAGTGAAGGGACAGGGACGGGCACTGAAGCTTTCTTT.

This clonotype showed up just once. This chain uses TRBV7-2 with TRBJ2-7; D ambiguous. The CDR3 runs to 15 residues. Trimming took off 7 bases at V and 12 bases at J, with 28 bases between the two ends. The V gene's germline CDR1 is SGHTA and CDR2 FQGNSA. CDR3 sequence (DNA): TGTGCCAGCACCATGGCCCCCGGCCCCTACTACGAGACGTACGTC. This translates into CASTMAPGPYYETYV.

V is TRBV6-1 and J is TRBJ2-2; TRBD1 is a possible D gene (6 bases). The germline CDR1 and CDR2 sequences are MNHNS and SASEGT. The V end lost 6 bases, the J end lost 3 bases, and 14 bases lay between the germline ends. This CDR3 comprises 15 residues. CDR3 DNA sequence: TGTGCCAGCAGATTGACAGGAATCTACACCGGGGAGCTGTTTTTT. Its translation is CASRLTGIYTGELFF.

This clonotype is termed medium-sized (0.01 to 0.1%). Mismatch with germline at one junction end may stem from a read error. The rearrangement uses TRBV12-3 or TRBV12-4 and TRBJ2-2, with TRBD2 matching 11 bases. CDR3 length: 15 amino acids. Here the CDR3 DNA reads TGTGCCAGCAGATTAGCGGGAGGGGGCACCGGGGAGCTGTTTTTT. It is translated as CASRLAGGGTGELFF.

Notes on this clonotype: This sequence may be a read error, since a much larger clone differs from it by one base. The genes are TRBV6-1 and TRBJ2-5, with unresolved D. The closer fit of TRBJ2-7 to the DNA end suggests the J call may be wrong. Germline CDR1 MNHNS, CDR2 SASEGT. This CDR3 is built from 13 residues. CDR3 sequence: CASTFARHSEQYF. The CDR3 DNA sequence: TGTGCCAGCACCTTTGCCAGACATTCCGAGCAGTACTTC.

Regarding this clonotype: This may be a read error, as it is one base from a much larger clone. The V gene is TRBV6-5, the J gene TRBJ2-4; D perhaps matches TRBD2 (7 bases). Looked up from germline, CDR1 is MNHEY and CDR2 is SVGAGI. This CDR3 spans 14 amino acids. CDR3 nucleotide sequence: TGTGTAGCCGGCGCGGGGGAGGGGGGGAATGAGCAGTACTTC. The encoded protein is CVAGAGEGGNEQYF.